These T cell receptor beta chains were read from a single sample in a study of chemoradiotherapy in HPV16-positive cancers. Repertoires were generated with immunoSEQ multiplex PCR, while TCRdb's copy carries only in-frame clones and drops some. The sample includes about 35,000 clones, over 75% of them seen just once. This material consisted of blood, taken from a patient who underwent chemoradiotherapy. Receptor source: a human donor with HPV-associated anogenital cancer. CDR3s include the opening cysteine and the closing phenylalanine or tryptophan. The order of the fields is J gene, V gene, D gene, clone size, CDR3 DNA, CDR3 protein. A D gene is named only where the DNA matches it firmly. Where a row states a size, it is once, few, many or the class of an expanded clone; other rows omit it.

TRBJ1-2 TRBV10-3 . . TGTGCCATCAGTGAGGATGGGGGGGGTTATGGCTACACCTTC CAISEDGGGYGYTF
TRBJ1-4 TRBV14 TRBD1 few TGTGCCAGCAGCTCGGGACAGGTTAATGAAAAACTGTTTTTT CASSSGQVNEKLFF
TRBJ2-1 TRBV28 TRBD2 . TGTGCCAGCAGTACCCCTAGCGGAGACACCTACAATGAGCAGTTCTTC CASSTPSGDTYNEQFF
TRBJ1-2 TRBV7-2 TRBD1 . TGTGCCAGCAGCCCCTACACGGACAGGGACTATGGCTACACCTTC CASSPYTDRDYGYTF
TRBJ1-2 TRBV9 . . TGTGCCAGCAGCGTAGCAGACAGGACCGGGTGGGACGGCTACACCTTC CASSVADRTGWDGYTF
TRBJ2-1 TRBV18 TRBD2 . TGTGCCAGCTCACCGAATCGACTAGCTCGTGATGAGCAGTTCTTC CASSPNRLARDEQFF
TRBJ1-2 TRBV10-3 TRBD1 . TGTGCCATCAGGCCGGGACAGGGGGCTAGTGGCTACACCTTC CAIRPGQGASGYTF
TRBJ2-7 TRBV5-1 . . TGCGCCAGCAGCTTGGATCAGGGCTCCTACGAGCAGTACTTC CASSLDQGSYEQYF
TRBJ2-5 TRBV9 TRBD1 . TGTGCCAGCAGCCCCCGGCAGGGGGATGAGACCCAGTACTTC CASSPRQGDETQYF
TRBJ1-2 TRBV9 . . TGTGCCAGCAGCGCCCAGGAGTATGGCTACACCTTC CASSAQEYGYTF
TRBJ1-1 TRBV7-8 . . TGTGCCAGCAGCTTAGGCAGGGAAGGTGAAGCTTTCTTT CASSLGREGEAFF
TRBJ2-5 TRBV2 . . TGTGCCAGCAGTGACCTCGGGTACCAAGAGACCCAGTACTTC CASSDLGYQETQYF
TRBJ1-5 TRBV7-8 . few TGTGCCAGCAGCAAGGGGCCCAAGAATAGCAATCAGCCCCAGCATTTT CASSKGPKNSNQPQHF
TRBJ1-5 TRBV6-5 TRBD1 . TGTGCCAGCAGCCAGGGACAGGGGTATCAGCCCCAGCATTTT CASSQGQGYQPQHF
TRBJ1-1 TRBV19 TRBD1 few TGTGCCAGTAGTGCATGGACAGGGGGCTCCACTGAAGCTTTCTTT CASSAWTGGSTEAFF
TRBJ2-4 TRBV12-5 . . TGTGCTAGTGCCATTAGGGACCCGAACATTCAGTACTTC CASAIRDPNIQYF
TRBJ1-5 TRBV14 . . TGTGCCAGCAGCCAAGATTCCGGGTTGGGTCAGCCCCAGCATTTT CASSQDSGLGQPQHF
TRBJ2-7 TRBV11-2 TRBD1 once TGTGCCAGCAGCCAATGGGACAGAGGCGAGCAGTACTTC CASSQWDRGEQYF
TRBJ1-1 TRBV9 TRBD1 . TGTGCCAGCAGCGTAGGGGGGGGACAGACGAACACTGAAGCTTTCTTT CASSVGGGQTNTEAFF
TRBJ2-1 TRBV18 . . TGTGCCAGCTCGGAGAGGGGGGCGCTGGGGGATGAGCAGTTCTTC CASSERGALGDEQFF
TRBJ2-5 TRBV5-1 . . TGCGCCAGCAGCTTGGAGTTCACTACTCAAGAGACCCAGTACTTC CASSLEFTTQETQYF
TRBJ1-1 TRBV18 . . TGTGCCAGCTCAATACAATTGGAAGGGGAAGCTTTCTTT CASSIQLEGEAFF
TRBJ2-2 TRBV11-2 . . TGTGCCAGCAGCTTCACCGGGGAGCTGTTTTTT CASSFTGELFF
TRBJ2-5 TRBV6-1 TRBD2 . TGTGCCAGCAGTGACCCTCCGGGGGGTCCAGCGGAGACCCAGTACTTC CASSDPPGGPAETQYF
TRBJ2-3 TRBV5-1 TRBD2 . TGCGCCAGCAGCTTAGGACTAGCGGGGCCAAGCACAGATACGCAGTATTTT CASSLGLAGPSTDTQYF
TRBJ2-5 TRBV6-1 . . TGTGCCAGCAGTGAATTGATGTTCTTGGACCAGTACTTC CASSELMFLDQYF
TRBJ2-5 TRBV7-9 . . TGTGCCAGCAGCTTAGGGGGGATTGGGCAAGAGACCCAGTACTTC CASSLGGIGQETQYF
TRBJ2-7 TRBV6-5 . . TGTGCCAGCAGTTCCGATTCCCGCTCCTACGAGCAGTACTTC CASSSDSRSYEQYF
TRBJ1-1 TRBV6-5 . few TGTGCCAGCAGTTACTCGGGCCGGGGGCAAGCTTTCTTT CASSYSGRGQAFF
TRBJ1-2 TRBV7-2 . . TGTGCCAGCAGCTTAGACAGGGCCAGCTATGGCTACACCTTC CASSLDRASYGYTF
TRBJ1-1 TRBV5-1 . . TGCGCCAGCAGCTCGTACCAGGGAACTGAAGCTTTCTTT CASSSYQGTEAFF
TRBJ1-1 TRBV5-4 TRBD1 few TGTGCCAGCACCTGGGGGACAGGGGGCACTGAAGCTTTCTTT CASTWGTGGTEAFF
TRBJ2-3 TRBV7-2 TRBD2 . TGTGCCAGCAGCTCCAAAGCGGGGGGGAGCACAGATACGCAGTATTTT CASSSKAGGSTDTQYF
TRBJ2-4 TRBV6-4 . . TGTGCCAGCAGCGCAACTACCCTTCTAGCCAAAAACATTCAGTACTTC CASSATTLLAKNIQYF
TRBJ2-2 TRBV6-4 TRBD2 . TGTGCCAGCAGTAGGACTAGCGGGGCGAACACCGGGGAGCTGTTTTTT CASSRTSGANTGELFF
TRBJ1-4 TRBV9 TRBD1 . TGTGCCAGCAGCGTAGGGGAGACAGGGGGGGAAAAACTGTTTTTT CASSVGETGGEKLFF
TRBJ1-2 TRBV2 . . TGTGCCAGCAGTGAAGAGATACCCAAGGCCAGCTATGGCTACACCTTC CASSEEIPKASYGYTF
TRBJ2-7 TRBV5-8 TRBD1 . TGTGCCAGCAGCTTGGTCGCCGACAGGGACCATAACGAGCAGTACTTC CASSLVADRDHNEQYF
TRBJ1-1 TRBV7-3 TRBD1 . TGTGCCAGCAGCCCATCGACAGGGGGCTTGGACACTGAAGCTTTCTTT CASSPSTGGLDTEAFF
TRBJ1-2 TRBV5-4 . . TGTGCCAGCAGGGAAGGGACGGAAGGGTTCTATGGCTACACCTTC CASREGTEGFYGYTF
TRBJ1-1 TRBV10-3 . . TGTGCCATCAGTGAGTCGCACACTGAAGCTTTCTTT CAISESHTEAFF
TRBJ1-1 TRBV6-6 TRBD1 . TGTGCCAGCAGTTATGGCCAGGGGGCCTTGAACACTGAAGCTTTCTTT CASSYGQGALNTEAFF
TRBJ1-4 TRBV27 . . TGTGCCAGCAGTTATGATAAACCAGGGACGGATCTTAATGAAAAACTGTTTTTT CASSYDKPGTDLNEKLFF
TRBJ2-3 TRBV5-8 TRBD2 . TGTGCCAGCAACCTAGCGGGGGGGCCTCAAGATACGCAGTATTTT CASNLAGGPQDTQYF
TRBJ2-7 TRBV5-8 TRBD1 . TGTGCCAGCAGCTTTTCCACTTACAGGGGATGGCAGTACTTC CASSFSTYRGWQYF
TRBJ2-7 TRBV7-9 TRBD1 . TGTGCCAGCAGCTCGAGGACAGGGAGCTACGAGCAGTACTTC CASSSRTGSYEQYF
TRBJ1-2 TRBV15 . medium-sized TGTGCCACCAGCAGCGGGGAGGGGAAGGGTTACGGCTACACCTTC CATSSGEGKGYGYTF
TRBJ2-1 TRBV9 . . TGTGCCAGCAGCGTAGGGCCAGGTCAGGGCCGGAGCTCCTACAATGAGCAGTTCTTC CASSVGPGQGRSSYNEQFF
TRBJ1-5 TRBV7-6 TRBD1 . TGTGCCAGCAGTCAAGGGGACAGGGGCACTCAGCCCCAGCATTTT CASSQGDRGTQPQHF
TRBJ2-3 TRBV30 TRBD2 . TGTGCCTGGAGTGTAGGGACTAGTCCCACAGATACGCAGTATTTT CAWSVGTSPTDTQYF
TRBJ2-2 TRBV11-3 . . TGTGCCAGCAGCAACCATCACCCCGGGGAGCTGTTTTTT CASSNHHPGELFF
TRBJ1-1 TRBV30 . once TGTGCCTGGAGACTTGACAGGAACACTGAAGCTTTCTTT CAWRLDRNTEAFF
TRBJ1-5 TRBV6-6 . . TGTGCCAGCAGAGATATTAGCAATCAGCCCCAGCATTTT CASRDISNQPQHF
TRBJ2-5 TRBV6-6 . . TGTGCCAGCATCCATTCCTTCCAAGAGACCCAGTACTTC CASIHSFQETQYF
TRBJ1-4 TRBV2 . . TGTGCCAGCAGTGACTTGGGAATGGGGACCGAATTTATGCTGTTTTTT CASSDLGMGTEFMLFF